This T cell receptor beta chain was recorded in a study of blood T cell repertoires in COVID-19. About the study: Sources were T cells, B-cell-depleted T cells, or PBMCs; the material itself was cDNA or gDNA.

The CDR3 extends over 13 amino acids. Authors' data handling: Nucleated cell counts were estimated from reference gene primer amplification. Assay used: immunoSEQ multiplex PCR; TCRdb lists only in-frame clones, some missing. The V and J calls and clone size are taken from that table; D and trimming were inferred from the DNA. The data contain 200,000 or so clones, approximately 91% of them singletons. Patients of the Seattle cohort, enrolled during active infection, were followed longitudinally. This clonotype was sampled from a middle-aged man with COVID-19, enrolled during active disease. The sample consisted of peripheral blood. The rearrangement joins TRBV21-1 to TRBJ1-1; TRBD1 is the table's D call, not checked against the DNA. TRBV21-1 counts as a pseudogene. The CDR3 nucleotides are TGTGCCAGCAGCAAAGCACAGGCGAGGAGAGCTTTCTTT. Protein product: CASSKAQARRAFF.